This T cell receptor beta chain was obtained from a study of T cells in Graves' hyperthyroidism and ophthalmopathy. Study-level points and caveats: Most thyroid clonotypes expanded above 0.001 were also detected in blood.

Each person with ophthalmopathy scored at least 3 on the Clinical Activity Score, reached NOSPECS grade 4 or higher, and had been ill under 3 months. A patient was excluded if there was uncontrolled infection, other autoimmune disease, pregnancy or lactation. The source of the PBMCs was 8.5 to 10 ml of fresh peripheral blood. The sample holds many counts of this clonotype. Its antigen remains unidentified. What was amplified from RNA transcripts were TCR beta CDR3 regions. TCR CDR3 underwent first-round RT-PCR with the HTBI primer set. In TCRdb, the multiplex PCR reads were re-called with MiXCR into one record per CDR3 protein. The sample lists a few hundred thousand distinct CDR3 sequences; roughly 13% were seen once. Germline-derived CDR1 and CDR2 are LGHDT and YNNKEL (reference sequence). With V trimmed by 3 bases and J by 5 bases, 1 base remained unmatched. There are 13 residues in the CDR3.

The specimen was blood. This chain links TRBV3-1 with TRBJ2-5; 9 bases map to TRBD2. The receptor was isolated from a woman between 40 and 55 years old with Graves' ophthalmopathy. CDR3 residues: CASSQLAGETQYF. In DNA form, the CDR3 reads TGTGCCAGCAGCCAGCTAGCGGGGGAGACCCAGTACTTC.